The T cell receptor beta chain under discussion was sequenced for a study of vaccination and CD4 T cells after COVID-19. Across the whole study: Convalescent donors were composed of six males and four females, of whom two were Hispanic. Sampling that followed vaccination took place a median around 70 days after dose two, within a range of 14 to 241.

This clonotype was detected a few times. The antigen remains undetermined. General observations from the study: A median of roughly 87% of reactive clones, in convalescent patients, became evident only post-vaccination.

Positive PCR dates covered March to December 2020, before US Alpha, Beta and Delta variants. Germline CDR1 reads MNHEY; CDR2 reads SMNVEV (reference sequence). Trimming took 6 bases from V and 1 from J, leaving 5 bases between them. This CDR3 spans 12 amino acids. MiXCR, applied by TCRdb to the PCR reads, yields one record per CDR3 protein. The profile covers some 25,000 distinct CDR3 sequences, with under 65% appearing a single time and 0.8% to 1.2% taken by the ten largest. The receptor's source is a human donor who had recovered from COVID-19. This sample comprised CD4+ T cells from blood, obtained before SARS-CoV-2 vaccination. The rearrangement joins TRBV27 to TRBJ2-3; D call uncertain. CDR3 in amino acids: CASRTGTDTQYF. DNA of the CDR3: TGTGCCAGCAGGACTGGCACAGATACGCAGTATTTT.